This T cell receptor beta chain was recorded in a study of CD8 T cells in ankylosing spondylitis. The CDR3 has 17 residues. CDR1 is MDHEN, CDR2 SYDVKM, per germline. The ends were cut back, 6 bases at V and 16 bases at J, with 34 bases in the middle. TCRdb used MiXCR to reprocess the 5' RACE reads, holding one entry per CDR3 protein. The sample lists some 130,000 distinct CDR3 sequences; roughly 8.3% were seen once. V is TRBV28 and J is TRBJ2-1; D may be TRBD2 (6 bases). This clonotype originated in a male donor with ankylosing spondylitis. Specimen: synovial fluid, either unsorted or a sorted T cell fraction (not recorded which). CDR3 nucleotide sequence: TGTGCCAGCAGCCCTTCATTAACCGGGACTCCTCCGCGGTCGGAATTCTTC. Translated: CASSPSLTGTPPRSEFF.